This TCR beta chain appears in the sequencing data of a study of blood T cells in healthy people across ages. The authors ran a second PCR of roughly 6 to 12 cycles using a sample-barcoded 5' primer and a J-beta primer mix. TCRdb processed the 5' RACE reads anew with MiXCR; each CDR3 protein has one entry. Of around 820,000 distinct CDR3 sequences listed, around 25% are singletons. The CDR3 has 14 amino acids. V dropped 5 bases and J dropped 5 bases, with 16 bases sitting between them. Per germline, CDR1 DFQATT and CDR2 SNEGSKA (reference sequence). This clonotype appeared a few times. These data were also reused for a study on T cells of mothers and their children.

The sequence derives from a boy aged 10-17 years in good health. The sample was blood. The chain couples TRBV20-1 to TRBJ2-1, with D tentatively TRBD1 or TRBD2 (5 bases each). The DNA for the CDR3 is TGCAGTGCTGGTAATGGGGCGGGCAACAATGAGCAGTTCTTC. Encoded protein: CSAGNGAGNNEQFF.